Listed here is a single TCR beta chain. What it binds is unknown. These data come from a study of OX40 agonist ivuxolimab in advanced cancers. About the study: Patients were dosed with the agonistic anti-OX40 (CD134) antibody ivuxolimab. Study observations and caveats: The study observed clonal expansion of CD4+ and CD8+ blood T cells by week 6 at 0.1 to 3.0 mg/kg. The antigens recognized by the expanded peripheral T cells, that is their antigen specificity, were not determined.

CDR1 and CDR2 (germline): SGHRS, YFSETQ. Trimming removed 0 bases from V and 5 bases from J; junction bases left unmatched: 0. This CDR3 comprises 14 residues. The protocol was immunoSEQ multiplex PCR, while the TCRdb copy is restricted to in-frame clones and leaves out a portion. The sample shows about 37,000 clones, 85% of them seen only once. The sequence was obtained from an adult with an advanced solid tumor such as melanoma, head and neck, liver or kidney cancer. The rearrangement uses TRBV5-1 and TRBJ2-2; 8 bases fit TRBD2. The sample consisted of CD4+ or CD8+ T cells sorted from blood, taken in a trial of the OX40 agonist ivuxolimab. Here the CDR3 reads CASSLASGTGELFF. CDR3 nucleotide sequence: TGCGCCAGCAGCTTGGCTAGCGGGACCGGGGAGCTGTTTTTT. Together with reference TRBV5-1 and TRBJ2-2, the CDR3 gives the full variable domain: KAGVTQTPRYLIKTRGQQVTLSCSPISGHRSVSWYQQTPGQGLQFLFEYFSETQRNKGNFPGRFSGRQFSNSRSEMNVSTLELGDSALYLCASSLASGTGELFFGEGSRLTVL.